This T cell receptor (beta chain) is from a study of blood T cell repertoires in COVID-19 (TCRdb year 2020). Turning to the overall study: The collaborator samples originated in the United States, Italy and Spain and spanned the acute and convalescent phases of COVID-19. The prospective study material was composed of cDNA or gDNA derived from T cells, B-cell-depleted T cells, or PBMCs. Deeply sampled blood TCRbeta repertoires from subjects exposed to, actively infected with, or recovered from COVID-19 were included in the dataset. The repertoires were released in a freely available public database meant as a resource for research on the immune response to SARS-CoV-2. Samples came from the ongoing ImmuneRACE study (first 160 participants) plus 1,254 subjects from 6 global collaborators. Nearly every sample came with metadata listing a de-identified subject ID, COVID-19 status, age in years and sex. Where available, HLA class I and class II types were obtained from metadata supplied by the sample provider rather than from assay-based typing. The investigation overall reported the following: Clinical and demographic metadata were provided uncurated, with the amount varying by source and participant.

The collaborating institutions used their own protocols to collect whole blood in K2EDTA tubes. For TCRbeta analysis, collaborators shipped samples as frozen whole blood, isolated PBMCs, or DNA extracted from either of those sample types. TCRbeta CDR3 regions were amplified from genomic DNA by means of the immunoSEQ Assay, a bias-controlled multiplex PCR. The study's own analysis went as follows. Nucleated cell counts per sample were estimated from amplification of reference gene primers within the assay. To quantify the absolute abundance of each unique TCRbeta CDR3 rearrangement, sequence reads were collapsed and filtered. For each sample, productive Simpson clonality was calculated as the square root of Simpson's diversity index across productive rearrangements. The table was pulled from immuneACCESS by TCRdb, which kept in-frame rearrangements only. Such tables lose some clones; where checked, under half of the loss comes from unresolved V genes, and the rest has no known cause. D and trimming come from the DNA, and the V and J calls and clone size come from that table. In this sample the table shows roughly 140,000 clones, approximately 85% of which occur a single time. The ten largest clones capture approximately 2% of the sample.

The germline V gene yields SQVTM for CDR1 and ANQGSEA for CDR2. V lost 1 base and J lost 1 base; the stretch between them is 7 bases long. Taken from cysteine to phenylalanine, the CDR3 has 13 residues. Only the CDR3 part of the read is kept: 39 bases, read in frame from the first base. Concerning this clone itself: Its recognized antigen is unknown. Base qualities were left out, and no much larger clone turns up one base away. Other nucleotide sequences from this sample produce the same CDR3.

The receptor comes from a man aged 65 to 79 with acute or convalescent COVID-19. The material sequenced was peripheral blood. This sequence uses TRBV29-1 and TRBJ1-1; matching of 6 bases hints at TRBD1 as the D gene. Here is the DNA: TGCAGCGTTGAAGGGACAGCGAACACTGAAGCTTTCTTT. This gives the protein CSVEGTANTEAFF.